Listed below are T cell receptor beta chains from one sample, sequenced in a study of blood T cell repertoires in COVID-19. The method was immunoSEQ multiplex PCR; TCRdb's version includes in-frame clones alone and lacks a portion of them. The sample has 150,000 to 200,000 clones; about 86% are singletons. The sample comprised peripheral blood. The receptor source for this set is a man in his late teens or twenties with active or convalescent COVID-19. The CDR3 runs from the conserved cysteine through the conserved F or W. Fields, in order: J gene, clone size, V gene, D gene, CDR3 protein, CDR3 DNA. A D gene is named only where the DNA matches it firmly. Expanded clones are given a class, and other clones once, few, many or no size at all.

>TRBJ2-3|NA|TRBV6-6|NA
CASSPPGVDTQYF
TGTGCCAGCAGTCCCCCAGGGGTAGATACGCAGTATTTT
>TRBJ2-5|NA|TRBV27|TRBD1
CASSLLGQRLQETQYF
TGTGCCAGCAGTCTGTTGGGACAGCGCCTACAAGAGACCCAGTACTTC
>TRBJ1-1|NA|TRBV5-1|NA
CASSLGAPLRNTEAFF
TGCGCCAGCAGCTTAGGGGCACCTCTCCGGAACACTGAAGCTTTCTTT
>TRBJ1-2|NA|TRBV11-3|TRBD1
CASSSYRGHGYTF
TGTGCCAGCAGCTCGTACAGGGGGCACGGCTACACCTTC
>TRBJ2-7|NA|TRBV25-1|TRBD2
CASSSLAGGPHEQYF
TGTGCCAGCAGTTCCCTTGCGGGAGGGCCGCATGAGCAGTACTTC
>TRBJ1-5|NA|TRBV15|NA
CATSRDMGQPQHF
TGTGCCACCAGCAGAGATATGGGCCAGCCCCAGCATTTT
>TRBJ1-5|once|TRBV28|TRBD1
CASTSGTVKPQHF
TGTGCCAGCACTTCCGGGACAGTCAAACCCCAGCATTTT
>TRBJ1-1|NA|TRBV7-2|NA
CASSWGGNTEAFF
TGTGCCAGCAGCTGGGGGGGGAACACTGAAGCTTTCTTT
>TRBJ1-6|NA|TRBV30|NA
CAWSEVRGNSPLHF
TGTGCCTGGAGTGAGGTCCGAGGGAATTCACCCCTCCACTTT
>TRBJ2-1|NA|TRBV7-3|TRBD2
CASSNGLAGVDEQFF
TGTGCCAGCAGCAACGGACTAGCGGGAGTCGATGAGCAGTTCTTC
>TRBJ1-4|NA|TRBV7-2|NA
CASSKRGVTNEKLFF
TGTGCCAGCAGCAAACGGGGGGTCACTAATGAAAAACTGTTTTTT
>TRBJ1-2|NA|TRBV2|NA
CASRLGGETYGYTF
TGTGCCAGCAGGTTAGGAGGTGAGACCTATGGCTACACCTTC
>TRBJ2-7|once|TRBV18|NA
CASSPESGSYEQYF
TGTGCCAGCTCACCTGAGAGTGGCTCCTACGAGCAGTACTTC
>TRBJ2-3|NA|TRBV5-1|NA
CASSLGGSSTDTQYF
TGCGCCAGCAGCTTGGGCGGGTCTAGCACAGATACGCAGTATTTT
>TRBJ2-5|once|TRBV24-1|TRBD1
CATGAGGRETQYF
TGTGCCACCGGCGCAGGGGGTCGGGAGACCCAGTACTTC
>TRBJ2-1|once|TRBV13|TRBD1
CASSPGQGAGEQFF
TGTGCCAGCAGCCCCGGACAGGGGGCGGGTGAGCAGTTCTTC
>TRBJ1-4|NA|TRBV2|TRBD1
CASRGTGTKLFF
TGTGCCAGCAGGGGGACAGGGACCAAACTGTTTTTT
>TRBJ2-3|NA|TRBV11-2|TRBD2
CASSLDTSGVYTQYF
TGTGCCAGCAGCTTAGACACTAGCGGGGTTTATACGCAGTATTTT
>TRBJ2-7|NA|TRBV30|NA
CAWTGGYPYEQYF
TGTGCCTGGACGGGGGGCTACCCCTACGAGCAGTACTTC
>TRBJ2-1|NA|TRBV7-9|TRBD2
CASSQTGTSGNEQFF
TGTGCCAGCAGCCAAACCGGGACTAGCGGCAATGAGCAGTTCTTC
>TRBJ1-6|NA|TRBV2|NA
CASSERVSYNSPLHF
TGTGCCAGCAGTGAACGTGTCTCCTATAATTCACCCCTCCACTTT
>TRBJ1-2|NA|TRBV3-1/TRBV3-2|NA
CASSQERTRYGYTF
TGTGCCAGCAGCCAAGAGAGGACTCGCTATGGCTACACCTTC
>TRBJ1-2|NA|TRBV18|NA
CASSPTHQQDYGYTF
TGTGCCAGCTCACCAACCCATCAACAGGACTATGGCTACACCTTC
>TRBJ1-1|once|TRBV28|NA
CASSNSEAYTEAFF
TGTGCCAGCAGTAATAGTGAAGCGTACACTGAAGCTTTCTTT
>TRBJ1-2|once|TRBV11-2|NA
CASSSYRDHLPYGYTF
TGTGCCAGCAGCTCGTACCGGGATCACCTCCCTTATGGCTACACCTTC
>TRBJ1-2|NA|TRBV27|NA
CASSLRYISGQHYGYTF
TGTGCCAGCAGCTTACGTTATATATCCGGACAGCACTATGGCTACACCTTC
>TRBJ1-1|NA|TRBV29-1|TRBD1
CSVDRTGMNTEAFF
TGCAGCGTTGACCGGACAGGGATGAACACTGAAGCTTTCTTT
>TRBJ1-2|few|TRBV12-3/TRBV12-4|NA
CASSLDGGYGYTF
TGTGCCAGCAGTTTGGACGGGGGCTATGGCTACACCTTC
>TRBJ1-1|NA|TRBV18|NA
CASSPSGSAFF
TGTGCCAGCTCACCGTCAGGGTCAGCTTTCTTT
>TRBJ2-5|NA|TRBV28|TRBD2
CASSLVKAGGSETQYF
TGTGCCAGCAGTTTAGTGAAAGCGGGGGGATCGGAGACCCAGTACTTC
>TRBJ1-4|few|TRBV19|TRBD1
CASSGQGAFEKLFF
TGTGCCAGTAGTGGACAGGGGGCATTTGAAAAACTGTTTTTT
>TRBJ1-1|NA|TRBV24-1|NA
CATSDTSTEAFF
TGTGCCACCAGTGATACGAGCACTGAAGCTTTCTTT
>TRBJ2-6|NA|TRBV4-2|NA
CASSQGGKQGAGANVLTF
TGTGCCAGCAGCCAAGGGGGAAAACAGGGAGCTGGGGCCAACGTCCTGACTTTC
>TRBJ1-4|few|TRBV21-1|NA
CASRRILSRVSEKLFF
TGTGCCAGCAGGAGAATTCTTTCCAGGGTTAGTGAAAAACTGTTTTTT
>TRBJ2-7|NA|TRBV5-4|TRBD1
CASSGGTGTALGYYEQYF
TGTGCCAGCAGCGGAGGGACAGGGACCGCCTTAGGCTACTACGAGCAGTACTTC
>TRBJ1-5|NA|TRBV24-1|NA
CATSDPFPGDYNQPQHF
TGTGCCACCAGTGATCCGTTCCCAGGGGATTACAATCAGCCCCAGCATTTT
>TRBJ2-3|NA|TRBV13|NA
CASSAPLAIGTDTQYF
TGTGCCAGCAGCGCCCCCTTGGCCATCGGCACAGATACGCAGTATTTT
>TRBJ1-3|NA|TRBV6-2/TRBV6-3|NA
CASSRTAPGPGNTIYF
TGTGCCAGCAGTCGGACAGCCCCGGGACCTGGAAACACCATATATTTT
>TRBJ1-2|NA|TRBV5-1|NA
CASSLATEGYTF
TGCGCCAGCAGCTTGGCCACGGAGGGCTACACCTTC
>TRBJ1-1|NA|TRBV25-1|NA
CASSESGRGGAFF
TGTGCCAGCAGTGAATCGGGCCGGGGTGGAGCTTTCTTT
>TRBJ1-5|once|TRBV30|NA
CAWSLDSLNQPQHF
TGTGCCTGGAGCCTAGACAGCCTCAATCAGCCCCAGCATTTT
>TRBJ1-2|NA|TRBV5-6|NA
CASSLGQGGYGYTF
TGTGCCAGCAGCTTGGGTCAGGGAGGCTATGGCTACACCTTC
>TRBJ1-2|NA|TRBV7-8|NA
CASSLSRGGYGYTF
TGTGCCAGCAGCTTATCACGGGGGGGCTATGGCTACACCTTC
>TRBJ1-5|once|TRBV3-1/TRBV3-2|NA
CASGLGGNQPQHF
TGTGCCTCGGGGTTAGGTGGCAATCAGCCCCAGCATTTT
>TRBJ1-3|NA|TRBV7-9|NA
CASAVSGGNTIYF
TGTGCCAGCGCCGTTTCAGGGGGAAACACCATATATTTT
>TRBJ2-2|NA|TRBV3-1/TRBV3-2|TRBD1
CASSRGQGANTGELFF
TGTGCCAGCAGCCGGGGACAGGGCGCGAACACCGGGGAGCTGTTTTTT
>TRBJ2-2|NA|TRBV6-5|NA
CASRPDRFTGELFF
TGTGCCAGCAGACCAGACAGGTTCACCGGGGAGCTGTTTTTT
>TRBJ2-2|NA|TRBV24-1|TRBD1
CATSDWTGRMNTGELFF
TGTGCCACCAGTGATTGGACAGGACGAATGAACACCGGGGAGCTGTTTTTT
>TRBJ1-1|NA|TRBV4-3|NA
CASSQLGGTTEAFF
TGCGCCAGCAGCCAGCTAGGGGGAACCACTGAAGCTTTCTTT
>TRBJ1-1|NA|TRBV4-3|TRBD1
CASSHQGENTEAFF
TGCGCCAGCAGCCACCAGGGGGAGAACACTGAAGCTTTCTTT
>TRBJ2-3|NA|TRBV28|TRBD1
CASTSGTAQTDTQYF
TGTGCCAGCACCTCCGGGACAGCTCAAACAGATACGCAGTATTTT